Sequencing of this T cell receptor beta chain was carried out in a study of shared clonotypes between healthy human individuals. This CDR3 is 15 amino acids long. Germline lookup yields CDR1 SGDLS and CDR2 YYNGEE. V lost 4 bases, J lost 3 bases, and 7 bases stayed unmatched. Sequencing was performed with immunoSEQ multiplex PCR; in TCRdb, only in-frame clones are kept and a portion is missing. The sample carries over a million clones, roughly 96% recorded once. The sequenced sample was naive CD4+ T cells sorted from blood. The subset is: CD45RA+ positively selected. The chain employs TRBV9 and TRBJ1-5, with 7 bases fitting TRBD1. The origin of this receptor is a man younger than 45 in good health. The CDR3 DNA follows: TGTGCCAGCAGCTTTGGACAGGACCCCAATCAGCCCCAGCATTTT. Translation: CASSFGQDPNQPQHF. Combining the CDR3 with reference TRBV9 and TRBJ1-5 gives the whole variable domain DSGVTQTPKHLITATGQRVTLRCSPRSGDLSVYWYQQSLDQGLQFLIQYYNGEERAKGNILERFSAQQFPDLHSELNLSSLELGDSALYFCASSFGQDPNQPQHFGDGTRLSIL.